Detailed here is one T cell receptor beta chain. Its matching antigen is unknown. The CDR3 is made up of 14 amino acids. V lost 6 bases to trimming and J lost 4 bases; unmatched junction nucleotides: 7. Per germline, CDR1 MDHEN and CDR2 SYDVKM. This entry comes from a study of T cell responses to AZD1222 COVID-19 vaccine. Study-wide results and caveats: Seropositive AZD1222 recipients at baseline numbered only six or seven. There were mostly white British donors and more females than males, and clonal diversity was possibly underestimated.

Generated by immunoSEQ multiplex PCR, the TCRdb table keeps only in-frame clones and is missing some. This sample has fewer than 150,000 clones; around nine tenths occur once, and the top ten carry around 3.6%. The source material was peripheral blood, sampled on day 0 of AZD1222 vaccination. The chain is built from TRBV28 and TRBJ1-1; 8 positions agree with TRBD1. The TCR was taken from an adult in good health. This chain's CDR3 is CASSSGQVITEAFF. DNA of the CDR3: TGTGCCAGCAGCTCGGGACAGGTCATCACTGAAGCTTTCTTT.